Listed here are 23 T cell receptor beta chains from one sample, sequenced in a study of blood T cell repertoires in COVID-19. The table came from immunoSEQ multiplex PCR; TCRdb's copy has only in-frame clones and leaves some out. The sample has almost 400,000 clones; 88% are singletons. Material: PBMCs or T cells enriched from blood (not recorded which). The receptors stem from a woman aged 25-40 years with acute COVID-19.

The chain is built from TRBV4-2 and TRBJ1-2; D uncertain. The CDR3 spans 14 residues. Germline CDR1 and CDR2: LGHNA and YNFKEQ. Trimming took 1 base from V and 0 from J, leaving 6 bases between them. Here the CDR3 reads CASSQGSANYGYTF. For the CDR3, the DNA is TGTGCCAGCAGCCAAGGATCAGCTAACTATGGCTACACCTTC.

In this sample, this clone turned up a few times. The V call is TRBV5-1, the J call TRBJ2-2; 9 bases are a match to TRBD2. V shed 1 base, J shed 7 bases, and the junction held 8 bases outside the gene matches. This CDR3 spans 16 amino acids. Germline lookup yields CDR1 SGHRS and CDR2 YFSETQ. The CDR3 sequence is CASSLLERGDGGELFF. CDR3 DNA sequence: TGCGCCAGCAGCTTGCTTGAGCGGGGGGACGGCGGGGAGCTGTTTTTT.

The rearrangement joins TRBV19 to TRBJ1-1; no clear D. V shed 5 bases and J shed 2 bases, with 12 bases lying between them. This CDR3 spans 14 amino acids. Germline V gene sequence: CDR1 LNHDA, CDR2 SQIVND (reference sequence). The CDR3 nucleotides are TGTGCCAGTAGTCGCCGGGAGTCAAACACTGAAGCTTTCTTT. Its protein product is CASSRRESNTEAFF.

Here the CDR3 DNA reads TGTGCCAGCACAGGGACAGTTCCGAACACCGGGGAGCTGTTTTTT. This encodes CASTGTVPNTGELFF. The gene calls are TRBV2 and TRBJ2-2; 7 bases align to TRBD1. This CDR3 region has 15 residues. J gave up 0 bases and V 7 bases, and 5 bases lay outside the gene matches. The germline CDR1 and CDR2 sequences are SNHLY and FYNNEI.

This clone occurred once. This chain uses TRBV5-5 with TRBJ2-3; TRBD2 is a possible D gene (6 bases). Between the trimmed V and J ends, which lost 1 base and 6 bases, there was a span of 9 bases. Per germline, CDR1 SGHKS and CDR2 YYEKEE (reference sequence). The CDR3 is 13 amino acids. The CDR3 is CASSLSGRDTQYF. CDR3 nucleotide sequence: TGTGCCAGCAGCTTGTCAGGGAGGGATACGCAGTATTTT.

This clone was counted a single time. The chain has TRBV9 and TRBJ1-1, with a possible D match to TRBD1 (6 bases). The CDR3 totals 14 residues. V was clipped by 3 bases and J by 8 bases, with 17 bases between them. The germline V gene encodes CDR1 SGDLS and CDR2 YYNGEE. CDR3 nucleotides: TGTGCCAGCAGCGAGGCCAGCAGGGGCTCGGAAGCTTTCTTT. It specifies CASSEASRGSEAFF. The full variable domain, rest sourced from reference TRBV9 and TRBJ1-1, is DSGVTQTPKHLITATGQRVTLRCSPRSGDLSVYWYQQSLDQGLQFLIQYYNGEERAKGNILERFSAQQFPDLHSELNLSSLELGDSALYFCASSEASRGSEAFFGQGTRLTVV.

The chain joins TRBV4-3 to TRBJ1-3, with a possible D match to TRBD1 (6 bases). V was clipped by 5 bases and J by 8 bases, with 16 bases between them. The CDR3 is 14 residues long. From germline, CDR1 is LGHNA and CDR2 YSLEER. The CDR3 sequence is CASSEGDQRHTIYF. CDR3 bases: TGCGCCAGCAGCGAGGGGGACCAACGACACACCATATATTTT.

The CDR3 DNA is TGCAGCGTTGAGTCGTGGGGGGGCGGCAATGAGCAGTTCTTC. Translated, it gives CSVESWGGGNEQFF. This rearrangement joins TRBV29-1 to TRBJ2-1; the D gene is possibly TRBD2 (7 bases). Germline loops: CDR1 SQVTM, CDR2 ANQGSEA. Trimming left V 3 bases short and J 6 bases short, with 15 bases between. The CDR3 is 14 amino acids.

The chain couples TRBV15 to TRBJ2-1, with D perhaps matching TRBD2 (6 bases). Trimming took off 0 bases at V and 0 bases at J, with 21 bases between the two ends. Germline-derived CDR1 and CDR2 are LNHNV and YYDKDF (reference sequence). This CDR3 comprises 20 residues. The CDR3 region has the DNA TGTGCCACCAGCAGAGATCAATTCTTTCTTAGCGGTAACTCCTACAATGAGCAGTTCTTC. As protein: CATSRDQFFLSGNSYNEQFF.

This clone was observed a single time. The V gene is TRBV24-1, the J gene TRBJ1-2, with D hard to call. This CDR3 region has 17 residues. Per germline, CDR1 KGHDR and CDR2 SFDVKD. Trimming pared 0 bases from V and 6 bases from J, leaving 19 bases between. The CDR3 nucleotides read TGTGCCACCAGTGATTTGCACTCTAGCGGGGTAAGTGATGGCTACACCTTC. Translated: CATSDLHSSGVSDGYTF.

The gene calls are TRBV29-1 and TRBJ1-4; 7 bases align to TRBD1. The V gene end was trimmed by 4 bases and the J gene end by 0 bases; junction bases not matched to a gene: 5. The CDR3 sequence is 15 residues long. Per the germline V gene, CDR1 is SQVTM and CDR2 is ANQGSEA. CDR3 amino acids: CSVGKGTATNEKLFF. DNA of the CDR3: TGCAGCGTTGGAAAGGGGACAGCAACTAATGAAAAACTGTTTTTT.

The chain has TRBV14 and TRBJ1-3; D uncertain. The germline V gene has CDR1 SGHDN and CDR2 FVKESK. The CDR3 runs 17 residues. V lost 1 base to trimming and J lost 3 bases, with 16 bases between them. CDR3 residues: CASSQGGQRTLGNTIYF. The CDR3 nucleotides read TGTGCCAGCAGCCAAGGAGGCCAGCGGACTCTTGGAAACACCATATATTTT.

The chain couples TRBV4-2 to TRBJ2-3; 10 bases line up with TRBD2. Germline-derived CDR1 and CDR2 are LGHNA and YNFKEQ. J was trimmed by 2 bases and V by 2 bases; bases with no gene match: 7. The CDR3 totals 17 residues. This CDR3 is CASSQKASGGATDTQYF. The CDR3 nucleotides are TGTGCCAGCAGCCAAAAAGCTAGCGGGGGCGCCACAGATACGCAGTATTTT.

The J gene is TRBJ2-1, the V gene TRBV27; 9 bases align to TRBD2. With V trimmed by 4 bases and J by 7 bases, 20 bases remained unmatched. Germline V lookup: CDR1 MNHEY, CDR2 SMNVEV (reference sequence). The CDR3 is made up of 19 amino acids. The CDR3: CASSSPLAGAPRIVNEQFF. The CDR3 DNA is TGTGCCAGCAGTTCCCCCTTAGCGGGGGCGCCTCGGATTGTGAATGAGCAGTTCTTC.

This sequence joins TRBV7-9 and TRBJ2-7; perhaps TRBD1 as D (5 bases). The length of the CDR3 is 12 residues. V was pared by 9 bases and J by 2 bases, with 11 bases between. The germline gives CDR1 SEHNR, CDR2 FQNEAQ (reference sequence). CDR3 in DNA: TGTGCCAGTGGGGCGTCCCCCTACGAGCAGTACTTC. It specifies CASGASPYEQYF. Full variable domain (missing parts from reference TRBV7-9 and TRBJ2-7): DTGVSQNPRHKITKRGQNVTFRCDPISEHNRLYWYRQTLGQGPEFLTYFQNEAQLEKSRLLSDRFSAERPKGSFSTLEIQRTEQGDSAMYLCASGASPYEQYFGPGTRLTVT.

This clone has more than one count but fewer than ten. The CDR3 sequence: CAIRDNHQSEKLFF. The DNA of the CDR3 is TGTGCCATCAGAGACAACCACCAATCTGAAAAACTGTTTTTT. The V and J genes are TRBV10-3 and TRBJ1-4; D is unresolved. This CDR3 is 14 amino acids long. V lost 6 bases and J lost 7, with 15 bases in between. Germline V CDR1 and CDR2: ENHRY, SYGVKD.

The V gene is TRBV24-1, the J gene TRBJ1-1; tentative D call: TRBD1 (6 bases). Deletions cut 3 bases from V and 1 base from J, with 11 bases between. The CDR3 is 15 amino acids. Germline V gene sequence: CDR1 KGHDR, CDR2 SFDVKD. The CDR3 sequence is CATSDSRGANTEAFF. CDR3 bases: TGTGCCACCAGTGATAGTCGGGGGGCGAACACTGAAGCTTTCTTT.

The V and J genes are TRBV15 and TRBJ1-1, with no clear D. The CDR3 loop spans 13 amino acids. CDR1 is LNHNV and CDR2 is YYDKDF in the germline V gene (reference sequence). V was cut by 3 bases and J by 2 bases, with 7 bases left in between. Here the CDR3 reads CATSRPRNTEAFF. DNA of the CDR3: TGTGCCACCAGCAGGCCTAGAAACACTGAAGCTTTCTTT.

The chain has TRBV24-1 and TRBJ2-1; no clear D gene. V shed 4 bases and J shed 2 bases, with 14 bases lying between them. The CDR3 length is 16 residues. Germline-derived CDR1 and CDR2 are KGHDR and SFDVKD. DNA of the CDR3: TGTGCCACCAGTGACCCCTCGGCGGTGGCCTACAATGAGCAGTTCTTC. Translation gives CATSDPSAVAYNEQFF.

The CDR3 here is CATSRDKGTVPLKGGYTF. CDR3 DNA: TGTGCCACCAGCAGAGATAAGGGGACAGTCCCACTTAAGGGTGGCTACACCTTC. This chain uses TRBV15 with TRBJ1-2, with 7 bases that match TRBD1. CDR1 is LNHNV and CDR2 is YYDKDF in the germline V gene (reference sequence). Losses at the gene ends were 0 bases for V and 7 bases for J; bases not matched to a gene: 17. CDR3 length equals 18 residues.

The chain joins TRBV7-2 to TRBJ2-1; maybe TRBD2 (5 bases). Germline V lookup: CDR1 SGHTA, CDR2 FQGNSA. The CDR3 sequence is 13 residues long. The V end lost 0 bases, the J end lost 9 bases, and 9 bases lay between the germline ends. The CDR3 bases are TGTGCCAGCAGCTTAGCCGGGGTTGCTGAGCAGTTCTTC. As protein: CASSLAGVAEQFF.

This chain uses TRBV5-6 with TRBJ2-4, with a possible D match to TRBD2 (7 bases). CDR3 length: 14 amino acids. Per germline, CDR1 SGHDT and CDR2 YYEEEE. Trimming shortened V by 4 bases and J by 8 bases, and 16 bases separated the two germline ends. This CDR3 reads CASSRNLGGDIQYF. For the CDR3, the DNA is TGTGCCAGCAGCCGAAACCTAGGGGGGGACATTCAGTACTTC.

This chain joins TRBV27 and TRBJ2-7; D perhaps matches TRBD1 (6 bases). This CDR3 is built from 13 residues. V lost 5 bases and J 0 bases, leaving 8 bases between the germline ends. Germline CDR1 and CDR2: MNHEY and SMNVEV (reference sequence). CDR3 loop: CASSVGGSYEQYF. The CDR3 bases are TGTGCCAGCAGTGTAGGGGGCTCCTACGAGCAGTACTTC.